The rows below give T cell receptor beta chains drawn from one sample of a study of technical replicates of blood from a handful of donors. This table comes from immunoSEQ multiplex PCR, and its TCRdb copy is limited to in-frame clones, with some not included. The repertoire holds 60,000 to 75,000 clones, with approximately 87% as singletons. Source material: PBMCs. All receptors derive from a human donor in good health. Some clones in this sample may be carry-over from other donors' samples. Both conserved end residues are part of each CDR3. A D gene is named only where the DNA matches it firmly. Size values are once, few and many counts, or a class for expanded clones, and some rows have none.

d_call,clone_size,v_call,j_call,cdr3_nt,cdr3_aa
NA,many,TRBV4-2,TRBJ1-5,TGTGCCAGCAGCCAAGGGGGGGGTCAGCCCCAGCATTTT,CASSQGGGQPQHF
NA,NA,TRBV19,TRBJ2-7,TGTGCCAGTAGTATCCACACCCTGGACAGAGCCTACGAGCAGTACTTC,CASSIHTLDRAYEQYF
NA,NA,TRBV2,TRBJ1-4,TGTGCCAGCAGTGACGCAGGGTTTAGAGAAAAACTGTTTTTT,CASSDAGFREKLFF
NA,NA,TRBV29-1,TRBJ1-2,TGCAGCTCAGACACCCCAGAGTATGGCTACACCTTC,CSSDTPEYGYTF
NA,NA,TRBV11-2,TRBJ2-3,TGTGCCAGCAGAACAGGACAGCACACAGATACGCAGTATTTT,CASRTGQHTDTQYF
NA,once,TRBV5-8,TRBJ1-1,TGTGCCAGCAGTACCTGGACAGCCCGGGGAGCTTTCTTT,CASSTWTARGAFF
TRBD1,NA,TRBV4-2,TRBJ1-6,TGTGCCAGCAGCCAAGACGGACAGGGAGGAAATTCACCCCTCCACTTT,CASSQDGQGGNSPLHF
TRBD1,NA,TRBV29-1,TRBJ1-2,TGCAGCGCAGGACAGGGAGACGGCTACACCTTC,CSAGQGDGYTF
NA,NA,TRBV18,TRBJ2-1,TGTGCCAGCTCACCAGAGCGTTGGGGGGTCGATGAGCAGTTCTTC,CASSPERWGVDEQFF
TRBD1,once,TRBV7-2,TRBJ2-1,TGTGCCAGCAGCTTAGACCCGGGACAGTCCCAGTTCTTC,CASSLDPGQSQFF
NA,NA,TRBV6-1,TRBJ2-7,TGTGCCAGCATCTGGGGCTCTTTTTCGATCGAGCAGTACTTC,CASIWGSFSIEQYF
TRBD1,NA,TRBV7-2,TRBJ2-3,TGTGCCAGCAGCCCGCGCCGGACAGGGCCAGATACGCAGTATTTT,CASSPRRTGPDTQYF
NA,few,TRBV2,TRBJ1-6,TGTGCCAGCAGTGACGGAGGGCCCCTCCACTTT,CASSDGGPLHF
NA,few,TRBV7-3,TRBJ2-1,TGTGCCAGCAGCGTCGGACAGAACAATGAGCAGTTCTTC,CASSVGQNNEQFF
TRBD2,NA,TRBV7-3,TRBJ2-1,TGTGCCAGCAGTTTAGCGGGGGGGCCCGGTAATGAGCAGTTCTTC,CASSLAGGPGNEQFF
NA,NA,TRBV19,TRBJ1-3,TGTGCCAGTAGTACCTCATTTTCGGGAAGTGGAAACACCATATATTTT,CASSTSFSGSGNTIYF
TRBD2,NA,TRBV7-2,TRBJ2-4,TGTGCCAGCAGCTTTGGGGCTAGCGGGGGGAAGGTGTACTTC,CASSFGASGGKVYF
TRBD1,NA,TRBV15,TRBJ2-2,TGTGCCACCAGCAGCCCCGGGACAGGGCCCACCGGGGAGCTGTTTTTT,CATSSPGTGPTGELFF
NA,NA,TRBV7-9,TRBJ2-3,TGTGCCAGCAGCTTAGACAGACGCACAGATACGCAGTATTTT,CASSLDRRTDTQYF
NA,NA,TRBV1,TRBJ2-2,TGCACCAGCAGCAGCCTCTTCGCGGGAGAGGGACGGGGGAACACCGGGGAGCTGTTTTTT,CTSSSLFAGEGRGNTGELFF
TRBD2,NA,TRBV6-5,TRBJ2-1,TGTGCCAGCAGTTACCCGGGACTAGCGGGCAATGAGCAGTTCTTC,CASSYPGLAGNEQFF
TRBD1,once,TRBV7-9,TRBJ2-7,TGTGCCAGCAGGCAAACTACAGGGGGCCTCGAGCAGTACTTC,CASRQTTGGLEQYF
NA,NA,TRBV7-6,TRBJ2-1,TGTGCCAGCAGCACAGCCGATTCCTCCTACAATGAGCAGTTCTTC,CASSTADSSYNEQFF
NA,once,TRBV7-9,TRBJ2-5,TGTGCCAGCAGCTTAGCGTTAGGGGTAGAGACCCAGTACTTC,CASSLALGVETQYF
TRBD1,NA,TRBV11-2,TRBJ2-7,TGTGCCAGCAGCTTTGGGACAGGGGGTACGAACGAGCAGTACTTC,CASSFGTGGTNEQYF
NA,once,TRBV30,TRBJ1-3,TGTGCCTGGAGAGGTCTAGGGGACTCTGGAAACACCATATATTTT,CAWRGLGDSGNTIYF
TRBD1,NA,TRBV2,TRBJ2-7,TGTGCCAGCAGTGGACAGGGCTACGAGCAGTACTTC,CASSGQGYEQYF
NA,NA,TRBV5-8,TRBJ1-5,TGTGCCAGCAGCCCGAGACATTCCAATCAGCCCCAGCATTTT,CASSPRHSNQPQHF
NA,NA,TRBV6-5,TRBJ2-2,TGTGCCAGCGCAGACACCGGGGAGCTGTTTTTT,CASADTGELFF
TRBD2,NA,TRBV4-1,TRBJ2-4,TGCGCCAGCAGCCAAGATTGGGCTAGCGGGGGGGTCGTGAACATTCAGTACTTC,CASSQDWASGGVVNIQYF
TRBD2,once,TRBV5-1,TRBJ2-5,TGCGCCAGCAGCTTGGGTTCCAGCGGGGGGGCCCGGGAGACCCAGTACTTC,CASSLGSSGGARETQYF
NA,NA,TRBV12-1,TRBJ2-5,TGTGCCAGCAGATGCCCCGGGACATATTGTGAGACCCAGTACTTC,CASRCPGTYCETQYF
NA,NA,TRBV2,TRBJ2-1,TGTGCCAGCAGTGAAGTGTCCGAGTCGCTCGGTGAGCAGTTCTTC,CASSEVSESLGEQFF
TRBD2,NA,TRBV6-5,TRBJ2-7,TGTGCCACCCAATCACTAGCGGCCTACGAGCAGTACTTC,CATQSLAAYEQYF
TRBD2,NA,TRBV7-2,TRBJ2-3,TGTGCCAGCAGCTTGGGCGGGGGGGCCGGTGATACGCAGTATTTT,CASSLGGGAGDTQYF
NA,NA,TRBV7-2,TRBJ2-3,TGTGCCAGCAGACAATGGCGCGGGAAACATCCAGATACGCAGTATTTT,CASRQWRGKHPDTQYF
NA,NA,TRBV7-2,TRBJ2-1,TGTGCCAGCAGCTTAGTTCCGGGGACATTGGGTGAGCAGTTCTTC,CASSLVPGTLGEQFF
TRBD1,NA,TRBV4-1,TRBJ2-1,TGCGCCAGCAGCTCCCGGGACAGAGAAGACAATGAGCAGTTCTTC,CASSSRDREDNEQFF
NA,NA,TRBV19,TRBJ1-5,TGTGCCAGTAGTTGGGACTCCAATCAGCCCCAGCATTTT,CASSWDSNQPQHF
NA,NA,TRBV9,TRBJ2-2,TGTGCCAGCAGCTCAAACACAGGCAGGAACACCGGGGAGCTGTTTTTT,CASSSNTGRNTGELFF
NA,NA,TRBV6-1,TRBJ2-2,TGTGCCAGCAGCTACAGGGACGGGGACACCGGGGAGCTGTTTTTT,CASSYRDGDTGELFF